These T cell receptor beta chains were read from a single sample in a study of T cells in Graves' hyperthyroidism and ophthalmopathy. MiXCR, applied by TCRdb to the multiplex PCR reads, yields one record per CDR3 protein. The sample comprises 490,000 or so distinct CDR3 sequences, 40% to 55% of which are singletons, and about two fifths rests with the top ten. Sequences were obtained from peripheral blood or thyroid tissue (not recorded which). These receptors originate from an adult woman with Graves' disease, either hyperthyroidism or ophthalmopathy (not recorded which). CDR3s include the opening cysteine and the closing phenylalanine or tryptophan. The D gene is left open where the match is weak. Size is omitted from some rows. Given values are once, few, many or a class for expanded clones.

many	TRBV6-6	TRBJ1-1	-	CASSSSNRNTEAFF	TGTGCCAGCAGTTCATCAAATCGAAACACTGAAGCTTTCTTT
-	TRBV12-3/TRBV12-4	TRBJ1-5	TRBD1	CASNRQGARSNQPQHF	TGTGCCAGCAATCGACAGGGGGCGCGTAGCAATCAGCCCCAGCATTTT
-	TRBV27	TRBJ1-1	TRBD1	CASKTGGANTEAFF	TGTGCCAGCAAGACAGGGGGTGCAAACACTGAAGCTTTCTTT
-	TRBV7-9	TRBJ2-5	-	CATTGRAGETQYF	TGTGCCACCACGGGGCGAGCGGGCGAGACCCAGTACTTC
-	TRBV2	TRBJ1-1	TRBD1	CASREEAAGGRSFF	TGTGCCAGCAGGGAAGAGGCGGCAGGGGGACGATCTTTCTTT
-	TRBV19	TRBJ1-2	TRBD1	CASSTGTDTSGDDGYTF	TGTGCCAGTAGCACCGGGACAGACACTTCCGGGGACGATGGCTACACCTTC
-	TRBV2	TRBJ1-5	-	CASTQREETQHF	TGTGCCAGCACACAAAGGGAAGAGACCCAGCATTTT
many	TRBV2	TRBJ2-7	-	CASSADSFESFGQYF	TGTGCCAGCAGTGCAGACAGTTTTGAGAGTTTCGGGCAGTACTTC
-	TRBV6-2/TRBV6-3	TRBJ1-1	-	CASTYGGTEAFF	TGTGCCAGCACCTACGGGGGAACTGAAGCTTTCTTT
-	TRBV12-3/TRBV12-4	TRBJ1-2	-	CASSLSSRSANYGYTF	TGTGCCAGCAGTTTAAGTTCGAGGAGCGCTAACTATGGCTACACCTTC
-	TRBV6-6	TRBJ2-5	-	CASSQIRAQGGTQYF	TGTGCCAGCAGCCAGATCCGGGCGCAGGGGGGGACCCAGTACTTC
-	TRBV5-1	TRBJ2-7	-	CASSLGVSLSEQYF	TGCGCCAGCAGCTTGGGGGTGAGTCTAAGTGAGCAGTACTTC
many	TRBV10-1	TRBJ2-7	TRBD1	CASSSGTGLHEQYF	TGCGCCAGCTCCTCCGGGACAGGGCTCCACGAGCAGTACTTC
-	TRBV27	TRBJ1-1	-	CASSLLSPMNTEAFF	TGTGCCAGCAGTTTGCTCAGTCCCATGAACACTGAAGCTTTCTTT
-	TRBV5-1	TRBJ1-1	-	CASSAGGITEAFF	TGCGCCAGCAGTGCAGGCGGAATCACTGAAGCTTTCTTT
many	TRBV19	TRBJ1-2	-	CASTGTSYGYTF	TGTGCCAGTACCGGGACGTCGTATGGCTACACCTTC
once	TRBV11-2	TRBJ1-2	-	CASSGRGRNYGYTF	TGTGCCAGCAGCGGCAGGGGACGAAACTATGGCTATACCTTC
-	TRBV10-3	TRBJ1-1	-	CAIGASETEAFF	TGTGCCATCGGTGCTTCCGAGACTGAAGCTTTCTTT
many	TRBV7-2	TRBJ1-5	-	CASSAHRGNQPQHF	TGTGCCAGCAGCGCTCACAGGGGCAATCAGCCCCAGCATTTT
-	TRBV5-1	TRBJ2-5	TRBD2	CASSVRIAVGGETQYF	TGCGCCAGCAGCGTACGGATTGCTGTGGGAGGGGAGACCCAGTACTTC
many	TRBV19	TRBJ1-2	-	CASSSPGQLYYGYTF	TGTGCCAGTAGTTCGCCGGGGCAGCTTTATTATGGCTACACCTTC
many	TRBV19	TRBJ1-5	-	CASKLTGSGNQPQHF	TGTGCCAGTAAACTAACAGGGAGCGGCAATCAGCCCCAGCATTTT
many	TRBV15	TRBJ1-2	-	CATSRDRRAEYGYTF	TGTGCCACCAGCAGAGATCGGCGGGCGGAATATGGCTACACCTTC
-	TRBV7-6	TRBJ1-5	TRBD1	CASSYLPATGGVGQPQHF	TGTGCCAGCAGCTATCTTCCGGCCACAGGGGGCGTAGGACAGCCCCAGCATTTT
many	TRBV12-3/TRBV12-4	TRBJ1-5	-	CASSLIGANQPQHF	TGTGCCAGCAGTTTAATCGGGGCCAATCAGCCCCAGCATTTT
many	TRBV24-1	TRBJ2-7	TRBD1	CATRSSGTGSDEQYF	TGTGCCACCAGATCATCCGGGACAGGGTCGGACGAGCAGTACTTC
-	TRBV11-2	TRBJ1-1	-	CASSLDRDATFF	TGTGCCAGCAGCTTAGACCGGGACGCTACTTTCTTT
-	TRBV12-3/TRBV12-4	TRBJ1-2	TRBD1	CASSYGTENYGYTF	TGTGCCAGCAGTTACGGGACAGAAAACTATGGCTACACCTTC
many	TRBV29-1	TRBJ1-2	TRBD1	CSVEDPFPPVTGGLSANTF	TGCAGCGTTGAAGATCCGTTTCCCCCGGTGACAGGGGGCTTGTCGGCTAACACCTTC
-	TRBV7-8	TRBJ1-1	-	CASSLEGQMRAFF	TGTGCCAGCAGCCTAGAGGGACAAATGCGGGCTTTCTTT
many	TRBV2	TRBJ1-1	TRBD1	CASSDRDFNTEAFF	TGTGCCAGCAGCGACAGGGACTTTAACACTGAAGCTTTCTTT
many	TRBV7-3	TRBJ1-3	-	CASSLMEGFGNTIYF	TGTGCCAGCAGCTTAATGGAGGGGTTTGGAAACACCATATATTTT
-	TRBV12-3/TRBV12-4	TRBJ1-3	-	CASSLTIQEDTIYF	TGTGCCAGCAGCTTAACCATACAGGAGGACACCATATATTTT
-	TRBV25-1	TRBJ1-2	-	CASSASVRQGYGYTF	TGTGCCAGCAGTGCTAGCGTCCGGCAAGGCTATGGCTACACCTTC
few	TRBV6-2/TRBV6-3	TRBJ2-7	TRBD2	CASGDYSYEQYF	TGTGCCAGCGGGGACTACTCCTACGAGCAGTACTTC
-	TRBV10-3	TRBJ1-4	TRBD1	CAIRGTGPEKLFF	TGTGCCATCAGGGGGACAGGGCCTGAAAAACTGTTTTTT
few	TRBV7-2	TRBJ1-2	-	CASSLVQGVGYGYTF	TGTGCCAGCAGCTTAGTACAGGGAGTGGGCTATGGCTACACCTTC
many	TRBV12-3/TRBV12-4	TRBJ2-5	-	CASRFGGQETQYF	TGTGCCAGCAGATTCGGTGGCCAAGAGACCCAGTACTTC
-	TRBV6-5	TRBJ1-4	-	CAVWGEEKLFF	TGTGCCGTGTGGGGTGAGGAAAAACTGTTTTTT
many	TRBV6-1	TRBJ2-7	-	CASIGTLRYEQYF	TGTGCCAGCATTGGGACCTTACGCTACGAGCAGTACTTC
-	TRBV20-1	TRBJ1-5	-	CSASLGDQPQHF	TGCAGTGCTAGTTTAGGCGACCAGCCCCAGCATTTT
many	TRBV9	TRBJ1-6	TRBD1	CASSVAGQSSYNSPLHF	TGTGCCAGCAGCGTAGCGGGACAGAGCTCCTATAATTCACCCCTCCACTTT
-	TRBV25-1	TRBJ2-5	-	CASSESNQETQYF	TGTGCCAGCAGTGAATCAAATCAAGAGACCCAGTACTTC
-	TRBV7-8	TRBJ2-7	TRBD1	CASRSAGTGGIYEQYF	TGTGCCAGCAGGTCGGCCGGGACAGGGGGAATCTACGAGCAGTACTTC
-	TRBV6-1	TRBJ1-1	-	CASSEVRDTAEAFF	TGTGCCAGCAGTGAAGTACGTGACACGGCTGAAGCTTTCTTT
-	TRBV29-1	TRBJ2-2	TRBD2	CSVGRTSGRTGELFF	TGCAGCGTTGGTCGGACTAGCGGGAGGACCGGGGAGCTGTTTTTT
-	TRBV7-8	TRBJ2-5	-	CASGPRSSTGLNQPQYF	TGTGCCAGCGGCCCTAGGTCTAGCACAGGGTTAAATCAGCCCCAGTACTTC
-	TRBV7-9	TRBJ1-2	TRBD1	CASSPMGQGRSYGYTF	TGTGCCAGCAGCCCCATGGGACAGGGGCGAAGCTATGGCTACACCTTC
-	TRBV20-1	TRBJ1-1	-	CSAGPLGDTGAFF	TGCAGTGCTGGGCCTCTCGGGGACACTGGAGCTTTCTTT
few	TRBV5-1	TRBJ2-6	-	CATGEGYSGANVLTF	TGCGCCACCGGCGAAGGTTACTCTGGGGCCAACGTCCTGACTTTC
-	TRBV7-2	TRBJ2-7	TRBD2	CASSPRVAGISYEQYF	TGTGCCAGCAGCCCCCGTGTAGCGGGAATCTCCTACGAGCAGTACTTC
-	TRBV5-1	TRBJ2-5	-	CASSLDSHPQETQYF	TGCGCCAGCAGCTTGGATTCGCACCCCCAAGAGACCCAGTACTTC
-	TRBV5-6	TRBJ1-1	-	CASSLYTRTVPPDTEAFF	TGTGCCAGCAGCCTCTACACTCGGACAGTCCCCCCTGACACTGAAGCTTTCTTT
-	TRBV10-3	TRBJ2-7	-	CAISDLGPPRYEQYF	TGTGCCATCAGTGACCTGGGACCACCTCGGTACGAGCAGTACTTC
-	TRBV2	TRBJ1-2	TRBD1	CASSGGQGGGYTF	TGTGCCAGCAGCGGGGGACAGGGTGGTGGCTACACCTTC